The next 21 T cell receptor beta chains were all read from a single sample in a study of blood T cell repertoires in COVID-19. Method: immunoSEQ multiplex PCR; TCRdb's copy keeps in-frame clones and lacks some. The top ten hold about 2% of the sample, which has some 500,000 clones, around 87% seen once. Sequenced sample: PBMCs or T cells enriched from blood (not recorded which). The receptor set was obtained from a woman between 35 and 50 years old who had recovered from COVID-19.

This CDR3 is CASSQSRAGKHTEAFF. Here the CDR3 DNA reads TGTGCCAGCAGCCAATCACGGGCAGGGAAGCACACTGAAGCTTTCTTT. J is TRBJ1-1 and V is TRBV16; a weak D match, TRBD1 (5 bases). Trimming removed 0 bases at V and 3 bases at J, with 14 bases between. This CDR3 has 16 residues. Germline CDR1 is KGHSY and CDR2 is FQNENV.

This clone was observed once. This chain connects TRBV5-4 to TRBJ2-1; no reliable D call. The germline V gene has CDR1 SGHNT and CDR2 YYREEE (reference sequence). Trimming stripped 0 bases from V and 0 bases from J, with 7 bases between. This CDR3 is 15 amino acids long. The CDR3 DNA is TGTGCCAGCAGCTTGGACAGCAACTCCTACAATGAGCAGTTCTTC. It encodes CASSLDSNSYNEQFF.

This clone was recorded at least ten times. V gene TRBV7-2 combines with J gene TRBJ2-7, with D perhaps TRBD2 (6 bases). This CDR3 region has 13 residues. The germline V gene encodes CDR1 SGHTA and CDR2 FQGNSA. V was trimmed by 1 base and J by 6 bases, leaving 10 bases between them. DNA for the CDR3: TGTGCCAGCAGCTTAGAGACTAGTCCCGAGCAGTACTTC. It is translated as CASSLETSPEQYF.

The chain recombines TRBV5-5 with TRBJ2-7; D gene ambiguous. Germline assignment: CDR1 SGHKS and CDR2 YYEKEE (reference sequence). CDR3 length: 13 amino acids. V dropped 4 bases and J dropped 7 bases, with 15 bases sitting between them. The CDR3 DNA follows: TGTGCCAGCAGCCAAGGATACCTAGTTGAGCAGTACTTC. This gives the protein CASSQGYLVEQYF.

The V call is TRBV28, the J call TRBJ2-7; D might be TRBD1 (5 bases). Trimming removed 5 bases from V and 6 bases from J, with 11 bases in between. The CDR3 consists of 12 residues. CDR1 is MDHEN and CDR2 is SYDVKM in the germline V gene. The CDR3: CASSPGALEQYF. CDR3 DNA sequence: TGTGCCAGCAGTCCTGGGGCTCTCGAGCAGTACTTC.

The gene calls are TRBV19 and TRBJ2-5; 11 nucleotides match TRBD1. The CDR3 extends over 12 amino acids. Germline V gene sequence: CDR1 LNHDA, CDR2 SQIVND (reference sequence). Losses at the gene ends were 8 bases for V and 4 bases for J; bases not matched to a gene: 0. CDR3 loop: CASGTGGETQYF. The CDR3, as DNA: TGTGCCAGTGGGACAGGGGGAGAGACCCAGTACTTC.

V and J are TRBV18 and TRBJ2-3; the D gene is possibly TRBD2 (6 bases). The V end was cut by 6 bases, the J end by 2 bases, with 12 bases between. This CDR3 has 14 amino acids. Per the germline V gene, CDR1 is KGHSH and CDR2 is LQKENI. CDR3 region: CASSRETNTDTQYF. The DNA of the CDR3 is TGTGCCAGCTCCCGGGAGACAAACACAGATACGCAGTATTTT.

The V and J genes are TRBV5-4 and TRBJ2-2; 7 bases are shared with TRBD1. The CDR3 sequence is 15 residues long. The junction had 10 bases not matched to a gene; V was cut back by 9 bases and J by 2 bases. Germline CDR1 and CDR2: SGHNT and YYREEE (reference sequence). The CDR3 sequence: CATTPAGGNTGELFF. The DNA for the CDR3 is TGTGCCACCACCCCGGCAGGGGGAAACACCGGGGAGCTGTTTTTT.

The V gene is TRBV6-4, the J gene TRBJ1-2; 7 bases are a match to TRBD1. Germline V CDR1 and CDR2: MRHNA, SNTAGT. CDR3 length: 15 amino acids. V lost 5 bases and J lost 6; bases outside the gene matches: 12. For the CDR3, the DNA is TGTGCCAGCAGTAACCACTACAGGGGCGCCAATGGCTACACCTTC. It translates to CASSNHYRGANGYTF.

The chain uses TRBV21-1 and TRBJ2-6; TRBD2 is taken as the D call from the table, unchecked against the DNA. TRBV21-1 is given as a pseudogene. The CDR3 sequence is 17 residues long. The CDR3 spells CASSISGSVAGANVLTF. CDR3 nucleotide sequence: TGTGCCAGCAGCATTAGCGGGAGTGTAGCTGGGGCCAACGTCCTGACTTTC.

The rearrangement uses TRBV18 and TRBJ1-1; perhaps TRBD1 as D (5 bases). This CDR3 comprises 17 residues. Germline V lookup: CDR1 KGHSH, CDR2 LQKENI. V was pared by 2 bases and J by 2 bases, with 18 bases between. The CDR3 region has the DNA TGTGCCAGCTCACCAGCAACCTTAGGACAACCCAACACTGAAGCTTTCTTT. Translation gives CASSPATLGQPNTEAFF.

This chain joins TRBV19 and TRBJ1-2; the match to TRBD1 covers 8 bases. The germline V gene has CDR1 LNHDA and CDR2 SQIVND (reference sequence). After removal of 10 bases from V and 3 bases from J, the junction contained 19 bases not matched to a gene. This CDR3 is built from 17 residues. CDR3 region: CATPSFPGGSVDYGYTF. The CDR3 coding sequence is TGTGCCACCCCCTCCTTCCCAGGGGGCTCTGTCGACTATGGCTACACCTTC.

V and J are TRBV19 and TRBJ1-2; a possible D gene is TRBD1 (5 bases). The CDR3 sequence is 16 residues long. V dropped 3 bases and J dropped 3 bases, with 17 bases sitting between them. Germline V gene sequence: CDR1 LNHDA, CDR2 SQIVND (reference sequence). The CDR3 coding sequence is TGTGCCAGTAGTATCCCGACAGAGGTTTACTACTATGGCTACACCTTC. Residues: CASSIPTEVYYYGYTF.

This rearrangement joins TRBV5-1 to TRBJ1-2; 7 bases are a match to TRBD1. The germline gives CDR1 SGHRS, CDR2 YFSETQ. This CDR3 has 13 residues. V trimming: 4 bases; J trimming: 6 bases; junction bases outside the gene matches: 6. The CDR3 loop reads CASSKDRSHGYTF. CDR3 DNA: TGCGCCAGCAGCAAGGACAGGAGCCATGGCTACACCTTC.

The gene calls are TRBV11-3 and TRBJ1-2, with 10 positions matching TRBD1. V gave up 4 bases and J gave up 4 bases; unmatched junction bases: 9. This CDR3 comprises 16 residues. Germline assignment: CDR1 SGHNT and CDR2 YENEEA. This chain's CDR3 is CASSSDGQGDRYGYTF. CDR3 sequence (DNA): TGTGCCAGCAGCTCCGACGGACAGGGGGATCGCTATGGCTACACCTTC. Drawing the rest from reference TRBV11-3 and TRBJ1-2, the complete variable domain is EAGVVQSPRYKIIEKKQPVAFWCNPISGHNTLYWYLQNLGQGPELLIRYENEEAVDDSQLPKDRFSAERLKGVDSTLKIQPAELGDSAVYLCASSSDGQGDRYGYTFGSGTRLTVV.

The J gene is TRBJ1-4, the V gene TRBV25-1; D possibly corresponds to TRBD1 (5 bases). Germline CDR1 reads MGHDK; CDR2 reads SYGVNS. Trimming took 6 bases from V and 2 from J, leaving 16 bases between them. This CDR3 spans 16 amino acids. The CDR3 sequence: CASSSFSGGTNEKLFF. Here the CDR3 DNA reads TGTGCCAGCAGCTCTTTCTCGGGGGGTACTAATGAAAAACTGTTTTTT.

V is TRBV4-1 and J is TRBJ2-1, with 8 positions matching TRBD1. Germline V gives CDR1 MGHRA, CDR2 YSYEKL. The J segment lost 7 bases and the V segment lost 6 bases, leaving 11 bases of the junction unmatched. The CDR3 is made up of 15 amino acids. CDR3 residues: CASRSPGTGGNEQFF. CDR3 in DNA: TGCGCCAGCAGGTCACCGGGAACAGGGGGTAATGAGCAGTTCTTC.

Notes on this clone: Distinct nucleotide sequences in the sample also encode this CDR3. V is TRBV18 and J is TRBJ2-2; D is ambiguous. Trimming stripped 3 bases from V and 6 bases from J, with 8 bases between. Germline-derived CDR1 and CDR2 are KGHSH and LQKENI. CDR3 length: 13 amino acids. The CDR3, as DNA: TGTGCCAGCTCACCTGCGGTAGCCGGGGAGCTGTTTTTT. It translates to CASSPAVAGELFF.

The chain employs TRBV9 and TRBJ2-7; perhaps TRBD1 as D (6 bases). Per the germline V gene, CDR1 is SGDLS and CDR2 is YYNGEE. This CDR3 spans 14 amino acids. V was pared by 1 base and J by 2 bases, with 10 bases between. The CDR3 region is CASSVQGKPYEQYF. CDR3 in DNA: TGTGCCAGCAGCGTACAGGGGAAACCCTACGAGCAGTACTTC.

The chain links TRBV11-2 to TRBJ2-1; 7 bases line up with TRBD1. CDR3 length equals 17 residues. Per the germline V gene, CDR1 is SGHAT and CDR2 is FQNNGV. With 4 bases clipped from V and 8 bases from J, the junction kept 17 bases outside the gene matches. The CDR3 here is CASSSGRRQGAIHEQFF. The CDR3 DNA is TGTGCCAGCAGCTCGGGCCGGAGACAGGGAGCCATCCATGAGCAGTTCTTC.

The CDR3 here is CASSVMPTGNTIYF. In DNA form, the CDR3 reads TGTGCCAGCAGCGTAATGCCGACAGGAAACACCATATATTTT. This chain uses TRBV9 with TRBJ1-3; D gene unclear. The CDR3 runs 14 residues. CDR1 is SGDLS, CDR2 YYNGEE, per germline. The V end lost 1 base, the J end lost 4 bases, and 9 bases lay between the germline ends.